The entry that follows covers one T cell receptor (beta chain) sequence. This sample was taken from a study of blood T cell repertoires in COVID-19. Sequencing used immunoSEQ multiplex PCR; TCRdb keeps in-frame clones, though not all of them. The table includes some 150,000 clones, less than 90% detected once. This CDR3 is 17 amino acids long. V was cut by 5 bases and J by 0 bases, with 17 bases left in between. Germline values: CDR1 LNHNV, CDR2 YYDKDF (reference sequence). This receptor was obtained from a human donor with acute COVID-19. The donor label of this sample is uncertain. The rearrangement joins TRBV15 to TRBJ2-1; TRBD1 is a possible D gene (5 bases). Sequenced input: PBMCs or T cells enriched from blood (not recorded which). The CDR3 nucleotides are TGTGCCACCAGCCCGGTCTGGGGCCCAAGCTCCTACAATGAGCAGTTCTTC. This translates into CATSPVWGPSSYNEQFF.